The clone carrying this T cell receptor (beta chain) was found a few times. The antigen remains undetermined. The data derive from a study of T cells in Graves' hyperthyroidism and ophthalmopathy. Stable Graves' hyperthyroidism meant no ophthalmopathy progression within 18 months. Hyperthyroidism in the patients, aged 18 to 65, was newly diagnosed and under 2 months in duration. RNA transcripts gave rise to amplified TCR beta CDR3 regions. TCR CDR3 underwent first-round RT-PCR with the HTBI primer set. TCRdb re-analysed the multiplex PCR reads in MiXCR, keeping a single row per CDR3 protein. The table shows roughly 740,000 distinct CDR3 sequences, with about a sixth occurring only once. Between the trimmed V and J ends, which lost 6 bases and 5 bases, there was a span of 16 bases. CDR1 LGHNT and CDR2 FRNRAP come from the germline V gene. The CDR3 runs 14 residues. Study-wide points: Most clonotypes expanded in the thyroid (above 0.001) were also present in blood.

The chain joins TRBV12-5 to TRBJ1-1, with D hard to call. This receptor was obtained from a man between 18 and 35 years old with Graves' hyperthyroidism. Input material: blood. The CDR3 protein is CASGHGQYGTEAFF. The DNA for the CDR3 is TGTGCTAGTGGGCATGGGCAGTATGGAACTGAAGCTTTCTTT.